This passage covers 30 T cell receptor beta chains from one sample sequenced in a study of human T cells and chemical hapten exposure. TCRdb re-called the RACE reads through MiXCR, storing one row per CDR3 protein. This sample has around 300,000 distinct CDR3 sequences, with roughly 7.7% found just once. Time point denoted: pre-sensitization, week 0. Treatment specified: therapeutic diphenylcyclopropenone sensitization with weekly scalp DPC. Here the sequenced sample was whole blood, taken in connection with sensitization to the hapten diphenylcyclopropenone (DPC). Receptor source: a man aged 18 to 30 with alopecia areata. Some clones in this sample may be carry-over from other donors' samples.

This clonotype has more than one count but fewer than ten. The chain recombines TRBV18 with TRBJ2-7; 9 bases line up with TRBD1. Germline assignment: CDR1 KGHSH and CDR2 LQKENI. V was pared by 4 bases and J by 0 bases, with 7 bases of the junction left unmatched. The CDR3 is 16 amino acids. CDR3 DNA sequence: TGTGCCAGCTCACGTAAACAGGGGGCGAGCTCCTACGAGCAGTACTTC. Its protein is CASSRKQGASSYEQYF.

Comments on this clonotype: The conserved phenylalanine or tryptophan normally closing the CDR3 is absent here, so this likely arose from a read error. The J gene is TRBJ2-4, the V gene TRBV5-1; TRBD1 is a possible D gene (6 bases). The germline gives CDR1 SGHRS, CDR2 YFSETQ. The CDR3 totals 18 residues. Trimming cost V 0 bases and J 0 bases, with 16 bases left between them. The CDR3 DNA follows: TGCGCCAGCAGCTTGGTTCACAATTGGGGGCGAGCCAAAAACATTCAGTACCTC. It yields the protein CASSLVHNWGRAKNIQYL.

The rearrangement joins TRBV20-1 to TRBJ1-2; 8 bases match TRBD1. This CDR3 spans 14 amino acids. Trimming took 2 bases from V and 5 from J; bases not matched to a gene: 7. Germline V gene sequence: CDR1 DFQATT, CDR2 SNEGSKA (reference sequence). CDR3 DNA sequence: TGCAGTGCTAGAACTTTGACAGGGGAATATGGCTACACCTTC. Translating it yields CSARTLTGEYGYTF.

This clonotype was counted at least ten times. The V call is TRBV28, the J call TRBJ2-7; tentatively, D is TRBD1 or TRBD2 (5 bases each). The length of the CDR3 is 15 residues. Looked up from germline, CDR1 is MDHEN and CDR2 is SYDVKM. Deletions cut 2 bases from V and 3 bases from J, with 14 bases between. The DNA for the CDR3 is TGTGCCAGCAGTTTACGTCGGGGCACTAACTACGAGCAGTACTTC. The encoded protein is CASSLRRGTNYEQYF.

This clonotype was observed a handful of times. This CDR3 reads CACTRVTGELFF. The DNA for the CDR3 is TGCGCTTGTACGAGGGTCACCGGGGAGCTGTTTTTT. This chain links TRBV20-1 with TRBJ2-2; maybe TRBD2 (5 bases). The germline gives CDR1 DFQATT, CDR2 SNEGSKA (reference sequence). The CDR3 runs 12 residues.

This clonotype was detected a few times. This chain links TRBV12-5 with TRBJ2-3, with a weak D call TRBD1 (6 bases). This CDR3 is built from 14 residues. CDR1 LGHNT and CDR2 FRNRAP come from the germline V gene. V lost 6 bases and J 2 bases, leaving 12 bases between the germline ends. In DNA form, the CDR3 reads TGTGCTAGTGGGCAACAGGGTCACACAGATACGCAGTATTTT. Encoded protein: CASGQQGHTDTQYF.

This clonotype was recorded at least ten times. The CDR3 DNA follows: TGCAGTGCTAAATACCTTGGACTGAACACTGAAGCTTTCTTT. It translates to CSAKYLGLNTEAFF. The chain recombines TRBV20-1 with TRBJ1-1; D unclear. Trimming stripped 4 bases from V and 0 bases from J, with 12 bases between. CDR3 length equals 14 residues. Germline V gene data show CDR1 as DFQATT and CDR2 as SNEGSKA (reference sequence).

At least ten counts were recorded for this clonotype. This sequence joins TRBV4-2 and TRBJ1-2; 7 nucleotides align to TRBD1. CDR3 length equals 16 residues. CDR1 LGHNA and CDR2 YNFKEQ come from the germline V gene. V dropped 0 bases and J dropped 4; count of bases not matched to a gene: 8. CDR3 region: CASSQDWDRSGYGYTF. CDR3 DNA sequence: TGTGCCAGCAGCCAAGATTGGGACAGATCTGGCTATGGCTACACCTTC.

The V call is TRBV7-2, the J call TRBJ2-1; 9 bases align to TRBD2. There are 17 residues in the CDR3. J gave up 0 bases and V 1 base, and 4 bases lay outside the gene matches. Looked up from germline, CDR1 is SGHTA and CDR2 is FQGNSA. This chain's CDR3 is CASSLEAGGTSYNEQFF. CDR3 coding DNA: TGTGCCAGCAGCTTAGAAGCGGGGGGCACCTCCTACAATGAGCAGTTCTTC.

This chain joins TRBV25-1 and TRBJ2-7, with a possible D match to TRBD1 (5 bases). Per the germline V gene, CDR1 is MGHDK and CDR2 is SYGVNS. V was shortened by 3 bases and J by 5 bases, with 14 bases between the two germline ends. CDR3 size: 14 residues. In DNA, the CDR3 is TGTGCCAGCAGTGATCCTTCAGGGTCCCACGAGCAGTACTTC. This encodes CASSDPSGSHEQYF.

This clonotype was seen more than once but under ten times. This chain links TRBV29-1 with TRBJ2-5; 12 bases agree with TRBD2. Germline lookup yields CDR1 SQVTM and CDR2 ANQGSEA. Trimming cost V 7 bases and J 5 bases; bases outside gene matches: 8. The CDR3 is 14 residues long. This CDR3 reads CSASQGTSGETQYF. The CDR3 DNA reads TGCAGCGCCTCCCAGGGGACTAGCGGGGAGACCCAGTACTTC.

The rearrangement uses TRBV24-1 and TRBJ2-3; D is undetermined. Germline values: CDR1 KGHDR, CDR2 SFDVKD. Trimming took 4 bases from V and 7 from J, leaving 5 bases between them. CDR3 size: 11 residues. The CDR3 spells CATSEANTQYF. In DNA, the CDR3 is TGTGCCACCAGTGAGGCCAATACGCAGTATTTT.

At least ten counts were recorded for this clonotype. J is TRBJ2-3 and V is TRBV29-1; D may correspond to TRBD1 or TRBD2 (5 bases each). V was pared by 0 bases and J by 11 bases, with 24 bases between. The CDR3 runs to 16 residues. Germline CDR1 SQVTM, CDR2 ANQGSEA. The CDR3 sequence: CSVEDLGRGPRSGQYF. CDR3 nucleotide sequence: TGCAGCGTTGAAGATTTGGGTCGGGGCCCCCGATCGGGGCAGTATTTT.

This clonotype was recorded many times. V gene TRBV4-1 combines with J gene TRBJ2-1; 8 nucleotides align to TRBD1. V lost 5 bases to trimming and J lost 0 bases; unmatched junction nucleotides: 12. From germline, CDR1 is MGHRA and CDR2 YSYEKL. The CDR3 runs to 18 residues. CDR3 in amino acids: CASSSRTGSLSSYNEQFF. CDR3 nucleotides: TGCGCCAGCAGCTCCCGGACAGGGTCTCTGAGCTCCTACAATGAGCAGTTCTTC.

This clonotype appeared a few times. The CDR3 DNA sequence: TGCAGTCGACAGGGTCGGGATGGCTACACCTTC. Its translation: CSRQGRDGYTF. The genes are TRBV20-1 and TRBJ1-2; 7 bases align to TRBD1. V was pared by 8 bases and J by 6 bases, with 6 bases of the junction left unmatched. The CDR3 sequence is 11 residues long. The germline V gene has CDR1 DFQATT and CDR2 SNEGSKA (reference sequence).

This clonotype appeared many times. The V gene is TRBV10-3, the J gene TRBJ2-2; D perhaps matches TRBD1 (6 bases). There are 14 residues in the CDR3. Per germline, CDR1 ENHRY and CDR2 SYGVKD. The V end was cut by 8 bases, the J end by 3 bases, with 13 bases between. CDR3 protein: CAIPRTADTGELFF. The CDR3 coding sequence is TGTGCCATCCCGCGGACAGCAGACACCGGGGAGCTGTTTTTT.

This clonotype was detected ten times or more. This chain links TRBV3-1 with TRBJ1-1; D gene uncertain. Per the germline V gene, CDR1 is LGHDT and CDR2 is YNNKEL (reference sequence). Trimming took off 0 bases at V and 5 bases at J, with 7 bases between the two ends. CDR3 length: 13 residues. The CDR3 DNA reads TGTGCCAGCAGCCAAGAGTACGCGACTGAAGCTTTCTTT. Translating gives CASSQEYATEAFF.

The genes are TRBV13 and TRBJ1-1; D gene ambiguous. Trimming took 4 bases from V and 0 from J, leaving 6 bases between them. Per the germline V gene, CDR1 is PRHDT and CDR2 is FYEKMQ (reference sequence). The CDR3 runs to 13 residues. Written as DNA, the CDR3 is TGTGCCAGCAGCTCCCCCATGAACACTGAAGCTTTCTTT. Protein product: CASSSPMNTEAFF.

The table lists this clonotype with a few counts. V and J are TRBV7-9 and TRBJ2-5, with TRBD1 identical over 9 bases. Looked up from germline, CDR1 is SEHNR and CDR2 is FQNEAQ (reference sequence). The CDR3 has 13 residues. The trim removed 5 bases at V and 5 bases at J, leaving 3 bases unmatched. The CDR3 DNA sequence: TGTGCCAGCAGCCAGACAGGGGGTGAGACCCAGTACTTC. As protein: CASSQTGGETQYF. Combining the CDR3 with reference TRBV7-9 and TRBJ2-5 gives the whole variable domain DTGVSQNPRHKITKRGQNVTFRCDPISEHNRLYWYRQTLGQGPEFLTYFQNEAQLEKSRLLSDRFSAERPKGSFSTLEIQRTEQGDSAMYLCASSQTGGETQYFGPGTRLLVL.

This chain links TRBV25-1 with TRBJ2-2; 11 bases are a match to TRBD1. The CDR3 has 17 residues. The V gene's germline CDR1 is MGHDK and CDR2 SYGVNS. The V segment lost 6 bases and the J segment 3 bases; nucleotides outside the gene matches: 9. This chain's CDR3 is CASRRDRGVLHTGELFF. The CDR3 coding sequence is TGTGCCAGCAGAAGGGACAGGGGGGTCCTGCACACCGGGGAGCTGTTTTTT. The whole variable domain, remainder taken from reference TRBV25-1 and TRBJ2-2, is EADIYQTPRYLVIGTGKKITLECSQTMGHDKMYWYQQDPGMELHLIHYSYGVNSTEKGDLSSESTVSRIRTEHFPLTLESARPSHTSQYLCASRRDRGVLHTGELFFGEGSRLTVL.

Many counts were recorded for this clonotype. The chain is built from TRBV20-1 and TRBJ2-2; 9 bases align to TRBD1. J lost 4 bases, V lost 6 bases, and 6 bases had no gene match. The CDR3 spans 14 residues. Germline CDR1 DFQATT, CDR2 SNEGSKA (reference sequence). The CDR3 region has the DNA TGCAGTGCGCCGGACAGGGGAACCACCGGGGAGCTGTTTTTT. Translating gives CSAPDRGTTGELFF.

This clonotype has just one count. The V and J genes are TRBV5-1 and TRBJ1-2; D may be TRBD1 (5 bases). V was clipped by 1 base and J by 1 base, with 8 bases between them. CDR3 length equals 14 residues. Germline V lookup: CDR1 SGHRS, CDR2 YFSETQ. CDR3 sequence (DNA): TGCGCCAGCAGCTTGAGGGGCAGTAACTATGGCTACACCTTC. Its protein product is CASSLRGSNYGYTF.

This chain uses TRBV4-3 with TRBJ2-1; 8 nucleotides agree with TRBD2. J was trimmed by 0 bases and V by 8 bases; bases with no gene match: 15. The germline CDR1 and CDR2 sequences are LGHNA and YSLEER. This CDR3 is built from 18 residues. The CDR3 sequence: CASQITFGGESSYNEQFF. The CDR3 region has the DNA TGCGCCAGCCAAATCACCTTCGGGGGGGAAAGCTCCTACAATGAGCAGTTCTTC.

The V gene is TRBV29-1, the J gene TRBJ2-1, with D possibly matching TRBD1 (6 bases). V lost 3 bases to trimming and J lost 6 bases, with 12 bases between them. This CDR3 is 13 amino acids long. CDR1 is SQVTM and CDR2 is ANQGSEA in the germline V gene. CDR3 sequence reads: CSVDRGRTNEQFF. In nucleotides, the CDR3 is TGCAGCGTTGACAGGGGCCGGACCAATGAGCAGTTCTTC.

There are many counts of this clonotype. This chain connects TRBV7-2 to TRBJ1-6, with 8 bases identical to TRBD1. This CDR3 is built from 16 residues. Germline CDR1 reads SGHTA; CDR2 reads FQGNSA. V lost 5 bases, J lost 6 bases, and 9 bases stayed unmatched. The CDR3 loop is CASSPDREPGNSPLHF. CDR3 nucleotide sequence: TGTGCCAGCAGCCCGGACAGGGAGCCGGGTAATTCACCCCTCCACTTT.

This clonotype was found a few times. The rearrangement joins TRBV12-3 or TRBV12-4 to TRBJ2-2; D is unresolved. The CDR3 has 15 residues. The V and J ends lost 1 base and 5 bases respectively, with 11 bases between them. CDR3 sequence: CASSLDTIRTGELFF. The CDR3 DNA is TGTGCCAGCAGTTTAGATACAATTCGTACCGGGGAGCTGTTTTTT.

This clonotype was picked up many times. J is TRBJ1-2 and V is TRBV6-2 or TRBV6-3, with D maybe TRBD1 (5 bases). The CDR3 sequence is 13 residues long. From germline, CDR1 is MNHEY and CDR2 SVGEGT. Between the trimmed V and J ends, which lost 6 bases and 3 bases, there was a span of 11 bases. CDR3 protein: CASSVQAHYGYTF. The CDR3 coding sequence is TGTGCCAGCAGCGTACAGGCCCACTATGGCTACACCTTC.

In its sample, this clonotype was seen many times. This chain joins TRBV7-3 and TRBJ1-4; 9 bases are a match to TRBD1. V lost 5 bases to trimming and J lost 8 bases; unmatched junction nucleotides: 6. CDR3 length: 14 amino acids. Germline CDR1 is SGHTA and CDR2 is FQGTGA. CDR3 sequence reads: CASSPTGGYEKLFF. CDR3 coding DNA: TGTGCCAGCAGCCCGACAGGGGGTTACGAAAAACTGTTTTTT. Full variable domain (remainder filled in from reference TRBV7-3 and TRBJ1-4): GAGVSQTPSNKVTEKGKYVELRCDPISGHTALYWYRQSLGQGPEFLIYFQGTGAADDSGLPNDRFFAVRPEGSVSTLKIQRTERGDSAVYLCASSPTGGYEKLFFGSGTQLSVL.

The rearrangement links TRBV3-1 to TRBJ2-5; TRBD1 might be the D (6 bases). The V gene's germline CDR1 is LGHDT and CDR2 YNNKEL (reference sequence). Trimming shortened V by 3 bases and J by 4 bases, and 12 bases separated the two germline ends. The CDR3 sequence is 14 residues long. CDR3 region: CASSHLQGGETQYF. DNA of the CDR3: TGTGCCAGCAGCCATCTACAGGGTGGAGAGACCCAGTACTTC.

J is TRBJ1-6 and V is TRBV6-5, with TRBD1 matching 7 bases. CDR3 length: 15 residues. Trimming removed 0 bases from V and 8 bases from J; junction bases left unmatched: 4. Germline lookup yields CDR1 MNHEY and CDR2 SVGAGI. The CDR3 coding sequence is TGTGCCAGCAGTTACTCGTGGACAGGCTATTCACCCCTCCACTTT. It encodes CASSYSWTGYSPLHF.